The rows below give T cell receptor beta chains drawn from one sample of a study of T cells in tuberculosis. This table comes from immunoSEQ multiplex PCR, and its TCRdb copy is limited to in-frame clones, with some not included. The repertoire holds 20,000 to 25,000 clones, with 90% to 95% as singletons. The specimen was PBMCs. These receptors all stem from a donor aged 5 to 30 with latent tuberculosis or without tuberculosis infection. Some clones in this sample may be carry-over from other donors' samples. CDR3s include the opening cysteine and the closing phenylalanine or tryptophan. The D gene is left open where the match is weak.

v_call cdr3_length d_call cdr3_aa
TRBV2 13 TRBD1 CASTEGANTEAFF
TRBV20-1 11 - CSAEGLTEAFF
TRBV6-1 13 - CASSLQGNDGYTF
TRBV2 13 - CASSGGRSYEQYF
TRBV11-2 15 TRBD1 CASSLGSGGGNEQFF
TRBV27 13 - CASSFVWPYEQYF
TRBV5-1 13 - CASRWTRNTEAFF
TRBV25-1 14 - CASSGTEAKNIQYF
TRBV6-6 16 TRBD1 CASSSHGQGADYEQYF
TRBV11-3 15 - CASSSKRADTGELFF
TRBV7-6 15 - CASSHEDSSTDTQYF